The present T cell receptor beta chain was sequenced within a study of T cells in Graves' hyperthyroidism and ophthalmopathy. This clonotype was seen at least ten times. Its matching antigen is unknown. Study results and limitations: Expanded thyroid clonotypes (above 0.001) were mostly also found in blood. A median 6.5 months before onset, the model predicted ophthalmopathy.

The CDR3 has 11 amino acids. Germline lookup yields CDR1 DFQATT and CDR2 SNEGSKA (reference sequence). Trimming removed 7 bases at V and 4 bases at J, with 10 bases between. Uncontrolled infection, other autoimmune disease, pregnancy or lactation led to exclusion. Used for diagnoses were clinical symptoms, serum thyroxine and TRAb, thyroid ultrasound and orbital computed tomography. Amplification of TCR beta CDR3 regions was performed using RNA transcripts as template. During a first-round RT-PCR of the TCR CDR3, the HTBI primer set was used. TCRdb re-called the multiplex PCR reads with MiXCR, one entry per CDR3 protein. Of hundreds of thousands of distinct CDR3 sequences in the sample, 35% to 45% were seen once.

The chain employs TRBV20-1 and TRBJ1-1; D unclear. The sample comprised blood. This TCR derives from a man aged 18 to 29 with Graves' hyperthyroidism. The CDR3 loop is CSVKVSTEAFF. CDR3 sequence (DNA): TGCAGTGTAAAAGTCAGCACTGAAGCTTTCTTT.